The T cell receptor beta chain described here comes from a study of T cell responses to AZD1222 COVID-19 vaccine. Repertoires were generated with immunoSEQ multiplex PCR, while TCRdb's copy carries only in-frame clones and drops some. The table shows about 150,000 clones, with around 94% occurring only once. Study outcomes and limitations: Vaccine-associated CD4 TCRs ranged over spike, dominating at 160-218 and 743-854.

As regards this clone: Its specificity is unknown.

Looked up from germline, CDR1 is SGHVS and CDR2 is FQNEAQ. The CDR3 extends over 14 amino acids. Trimming stripped 0 bases from V and 5 bases from J, with 10 bases between. The sequence came from an adult in good health. The gene calls are TRBV7-8 and TRBJ2-5; perhaps TRBD2 as D (6 bases). The specimen was peripheral blood, collected on day 0 of AZD1222 vaccination. The chain's CDR3 is CASSLARGGETQYF. CDR3 sequence (DNA): TGTGCCAGCAGCTTAGCGCGTGGGGGGGAGACCCAGTACTTC. Based on the CDR3 plus reference TRBV7-8 and TRBJ2-5, the full variable domain is GAGVSQSPRYKVAKRGQDVALRCDPISGHVSLFWYQQALGQGPEFLTYFQNEAQLDKSGLPSDRFFAERPEGSVSTLKIQRTQQEDSAVYLCASSLARGGETQYFGPGTRLLVL.